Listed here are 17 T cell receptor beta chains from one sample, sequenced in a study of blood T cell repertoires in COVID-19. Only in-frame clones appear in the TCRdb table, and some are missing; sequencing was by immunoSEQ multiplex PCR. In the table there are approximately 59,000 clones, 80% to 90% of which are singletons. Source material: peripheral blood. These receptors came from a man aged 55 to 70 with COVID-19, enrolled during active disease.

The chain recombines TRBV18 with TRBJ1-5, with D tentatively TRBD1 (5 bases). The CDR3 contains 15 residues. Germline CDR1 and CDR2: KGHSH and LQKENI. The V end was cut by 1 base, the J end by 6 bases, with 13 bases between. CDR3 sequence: CASSPQGQISQPQHF. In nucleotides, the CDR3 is TGTGCCAGCTCACCACAGGGGCAGATCTCTCAGCCCCAGCATTTT.

The CDR3 DNA sequence: TGTGCTAGTGGTGGACAAGTGGAAAAACTGTTTTTT. This gives the protein CASGGQVEKLFF. The V and J genes are TRBV12-5 and TRBJ1-4; D possibly corresponds to TRBD1 (5 bases). CDR1 is LGHNT and CDR2 is FRNRAP in the germline V gene. Trimming removed 5 bases at V and 8 bases at J, with 9 bases between. This CDR3 is built from 12 residues. The full variable domain, its missing parts supplied by reference TRBV12-5 and TRBJ1-4, is DARVTQTPRHKVTEMGQEVTMRCQPILGHNTVFWYRQTMMQGLELLAYFRNRAPLDDSGMPKDRFSAEMPDATLATLKIQPSEPRDSAVYFCASGGQVEKLFFGSGTQLSVL.

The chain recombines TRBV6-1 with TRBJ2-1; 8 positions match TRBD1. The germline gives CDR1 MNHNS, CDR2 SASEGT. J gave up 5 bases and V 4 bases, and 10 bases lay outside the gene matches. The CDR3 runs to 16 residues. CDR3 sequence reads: CASSVVTGQGHNEQFF. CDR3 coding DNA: TGTGCCAGCAGTGTGGTAACTGGACAGGGCCACAATGAGCAGTTCTTC.

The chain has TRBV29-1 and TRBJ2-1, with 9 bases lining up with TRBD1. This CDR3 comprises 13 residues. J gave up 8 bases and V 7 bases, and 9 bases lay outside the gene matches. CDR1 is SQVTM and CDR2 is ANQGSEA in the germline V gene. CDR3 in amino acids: CSAGGTGGYEQFF. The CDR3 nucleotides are TGCAGCGCCGGAGGTACAGGGGGCTATGAGCAGTTCTTC.

The CDR3 region is CASRADRSFNQPQHF. The CDR3 DNA reads as TGTGCCAGTAGAGCGGACAGGTCCTTTAATCAGCCCCAGCATTTT. The genes are TRBV19 and TRBJ1-5, with TRBD1 matching over 7 bases. This CDR3 comprises 15 residues. Germline CDR1 LNHDA, CDR2 SQIVND (reference sequence). V lost 6 bases and J lost 4; bases outside the gene matches: 9.

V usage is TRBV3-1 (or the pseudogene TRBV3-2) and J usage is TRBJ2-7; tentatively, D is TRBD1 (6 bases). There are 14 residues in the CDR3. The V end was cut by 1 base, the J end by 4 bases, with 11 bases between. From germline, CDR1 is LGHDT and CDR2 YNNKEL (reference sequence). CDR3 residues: CASSQVGTRYEQYF. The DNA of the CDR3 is TGTGCCAGCAGCCAAGTTGGGACAAGATACGAGCAGTACTTC.

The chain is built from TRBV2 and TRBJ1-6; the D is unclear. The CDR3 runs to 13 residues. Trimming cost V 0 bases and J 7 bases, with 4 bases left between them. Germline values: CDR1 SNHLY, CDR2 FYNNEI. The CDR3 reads CASSEAANSPLHF. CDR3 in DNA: TGTGCCAGCAGTGAAGCGGCAAATTCACCCCTCCACTTT.

DNA for the CDR3: TGTGCCAGCAGCTTGGACGGGTTCTTTGGAGAGCAGTACTTC. This sequence encodes CASSLDGFFGEQYF. The chain carries TRBV5-4 and TRBJ2-7; unclear D gene. Trimming removed 0 bases from V and 7 bases from J, with 14 bases in between. The CDR3 has 14 amino acids. Looked up from germline, CDR1 is SGHNT and CDR2 is YYREEE (reference sequence).

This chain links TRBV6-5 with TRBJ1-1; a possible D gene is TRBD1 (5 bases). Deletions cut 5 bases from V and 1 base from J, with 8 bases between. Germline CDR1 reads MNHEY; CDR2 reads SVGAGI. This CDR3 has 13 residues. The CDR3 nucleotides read TGTGCCAGCAGTCGGACACAGAACACTGAAGCTTTCTTT. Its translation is CASSRTQNTEAFF.

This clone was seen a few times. The CDR3 here is CASSREGAGSNYGYTF. Here the CDR3 DNA reads TGTGCCAGCAGCCGGGAGGGAGCAGGGTCTAACTATGGCTACACCTTC. V is TRBV3-1 (or the pseudogene TRBV3-2) and J is TRBJ1-2; possibly TRBD1 for D (5 bases). Germline V gene sequence: CDR1 LGHDT, CDR2 YNNKEL (reference sequence). V lost 4 bases and J 0 bases, leaving 15 bases between the germline ends. The CDR3 is 16 residues long.

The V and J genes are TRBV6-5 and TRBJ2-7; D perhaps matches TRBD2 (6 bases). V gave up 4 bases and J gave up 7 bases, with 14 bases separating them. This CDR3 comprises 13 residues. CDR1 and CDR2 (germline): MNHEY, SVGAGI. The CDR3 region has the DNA TGTGCCAGCAGTTCTCCGGGGGTCGGGGAGCAGTACTTC. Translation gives CASSSPGVGEQYF.

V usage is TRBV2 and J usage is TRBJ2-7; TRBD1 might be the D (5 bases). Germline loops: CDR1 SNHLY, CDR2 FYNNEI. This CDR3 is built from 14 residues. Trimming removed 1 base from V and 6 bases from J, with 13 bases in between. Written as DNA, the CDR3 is TGTGCCAGCAGTGAAGGGCTCGCGACAGCCGAGCAGTACTTC. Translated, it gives CASSEGLATAEQYF.

The CDR3 loop is CASSDFGRGNQPQHF. The CDR3 DNA is TGTGCCAGCAGTGATTTTGGGCGGGGAAATCAGCCCCAGCATTTT. This chain connects TRBV2 to TRBJ1-5, with D uncertain. Germline CDR1 and CDR2: SNHLY and FYNNEI. CDR3 length: 15 amino acids. Trimming shortened V by 3 bases and J by 4 bases, and 13 bases separated the two germline ends.

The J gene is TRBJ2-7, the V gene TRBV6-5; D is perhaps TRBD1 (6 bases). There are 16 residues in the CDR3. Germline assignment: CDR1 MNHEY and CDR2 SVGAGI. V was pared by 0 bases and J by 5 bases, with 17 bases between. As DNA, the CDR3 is TGTGCCAGCAGTTACTCGCCGGGACAAATAGCCAACGAGCAGTACTTC. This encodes CASSYSPGQIANEQYF.

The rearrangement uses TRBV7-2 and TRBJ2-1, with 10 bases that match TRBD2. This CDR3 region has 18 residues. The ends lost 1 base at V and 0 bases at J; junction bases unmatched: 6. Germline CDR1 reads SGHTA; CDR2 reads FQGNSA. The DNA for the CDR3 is TGTGCCAGCAGCTTAGATAGCGGGGGGATCCCCTCCTACAATGAGCAGTTCTTC. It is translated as CASSLDSGGIPSYNEQFF.

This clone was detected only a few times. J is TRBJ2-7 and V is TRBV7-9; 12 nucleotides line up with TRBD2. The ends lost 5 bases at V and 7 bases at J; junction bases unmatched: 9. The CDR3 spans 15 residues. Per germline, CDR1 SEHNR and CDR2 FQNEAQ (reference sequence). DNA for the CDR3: TGTGCCAGCAGCCAAAAGGGGACTAGCGGGTCTGAGCAGTACTTC. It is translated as CASSQKGTSGSEQYF.

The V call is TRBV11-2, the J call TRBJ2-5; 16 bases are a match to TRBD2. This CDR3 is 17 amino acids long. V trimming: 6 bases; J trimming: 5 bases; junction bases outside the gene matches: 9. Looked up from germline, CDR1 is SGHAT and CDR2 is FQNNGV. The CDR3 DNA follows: TGTGCCAGCAGTCCCGGGACTAGCGGGAGGGCCGGGGAGACCCAGTACTTC. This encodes CASSPGTSGRAGETQYF.